The 8 T cell receptor beta chains presented below share a single source sample, sequenced in a study of OX40 agonist ivuxolimab in advanced cancers. Generated by immunoSEQ multiplex PCR, the TCRdb table keeps only in-frame clones and is missing some. Of about 110,000 clones listed, 91% are singletons. This specimen consisted of CD4+ or CD8+ T cells sorted from blood, obtained in a trial of the OX40 agonist ivuxolimab. The source of these receptors is an adult with an advanced solid tumor such as melanoma, head and neck, liver or kidney cancer.

The chain recombines TRBV19 with TRBJ2-7, with D unclear. Germline CDR1 and CDR2: LNHDA and SQIVND (reference sequence). Trimming shortened V by 3 bases and J by 0 bases, and 6 bases separated the two germline ends. This CDR3 is built from 13 residues. This CDR3 reads CASSISHSYEQYF. The CDR3, as DNA: TGTGCCAGTAGTATCTCCCACTCCTACGAGCAGTACTTC.

The chain links TRBV4-1 to TRBJ2-7, with 12 bases lining up with TRBD1. The CDR3 covers 15 residues. The germline V gene has CDR1 MGHRA and CDR2 YSYEKL. V shed 2 bases, J shed 4 bases, and the junction held 3 bases outside the gene matches. The DNA for the CDR3 is TGCGCCAGCAGCCAACCGGGACAGGGGGCTTACGAGCAGTACTTC. Protein: CASSQPGQGAYEQYF.

The rearrangement uses TRBV15 and TRBJ2-4; 8 positions agree with TRBD1. The CDR3 covers 16 residues. Germline V gene lookup returns CDR1 LNHNV and CDR2 YYDKDF (reference sequence). The junction had 10 bases not matched to a gene; V was cut back by 7 bases and J by 2 bases. The DNA for the CDR3 is TGTGCCACCACCCCTGGACAGGGTACCCCCAAAAACATTCAGTACTTC. As protein: CATTPGQGTPKNIQYF. Filled out from reference TRBV15 and TRBJ2-4, the complete variable domain reads DAMVIQNPRYQVTQFGKPVTLSCSQTLNHNVMYWYQQKSSQAPKLLFHYYDKDFNNEADTPDNFQSRRPNTSFCFLDIRSPGLGDTAMYLCATTPGQGTPKNIQYFGAGTRLSVL.

The chain combines TRBV10-1 with TRBJ2-1; tentative D call: TRBD1 (6 bases). Per the germline V gene, CDR1 is WNHNN and CDR2 is SYGVQD (reference sequence). This CDR3 is 13 amino acids long. The V and J ends lost 3 bases and 7 bases respectively, with 10 bases between them. CDR3 sequence (DNA): TGCGCCAGCAGTGAAGGGACAAGAAATGAGCAGTTCTTC. It specifies CASSEGTRNEQFF.

This rearrangement joins TRBV6-1 to TRBJ2-5, with a weak D call TRBD1 (6 bases). The V end was cut by 0 bases, the J end by 6 bases, with 11 bases between. There are 14 residues in the CDR3. Germline V gene sequence: CDR1 MNHNS, CDR2 SASEGT. The CDR3 loop is CASSEATGSQTQYF. The CDR3 DNA reads as TGTGCCAGCAGTGAAGCAACAGGGTCGCAGACCCAGTACTTC.

This rearrangement joins TRBV5-8 to TRBJ2-5, with TRBD1 matching 11 bases. The CDR3 contains 15 residues. CDR1 is SGHTS and CDR2 is YDEGEE in the germline V gene. J was trimmed by 4 bases and V by 4 bases; bases with no gene match: 6. Here the CDR3 DNA reads TGTGCCAGCAGCCCGACAGGGACAGGGGGAGAGACCCAGTACTTC. It translates to CASSPTGTGGETQYF.

The V and J genes are TRBV30 and TRBJ2-7; TRBD1 or TRBD2 may be the D gene (5 bases each). Trimming left V 1 base short and J 2 bases short, with 9 bases between. CDR3 length: 13 residues. Germline loops: CDR1 GTSNPN, CDR2 SVGIG (reference sequence). As DNA, the CDR3 is TGTGCCTGGAGTGCTGGGGGTACCTACGAGCAGTACTTC. The encoded protein is CAWSAGGTYEQYF.

The rearrangement links TRBV18 to TRBJ2-5; D is unclear. The CDR3 extends over 13 amino acids. The germline V and J ends were trimmed by 5 bases and 2 bases, with 9 bases remaining between them. CDR1 and CDR2 (germline): KGHSH, LQKENI. Here the CDR3 DNA reads TGTGCCAGCTCATCCACAGCGCAAGAGACCCAGTACTTC. Translation: CASSSTAQETQYF.